The rows below give T cell receptor beta chains drawn from one sample of a study of blood T cells in healthy people across ages. TCRdb fed the 5' RACE reads into MiXCR, producing one record per CDR3 protein. In the table there are 800,000 to 1,300,000 distinct CDR3 sequences, approximately 26% of which are singletons. The same data also contributed to another study, on T cells of mothers and their children.

The specimen was blood. The receptors come from a girl aged 2 to 10 in good health. The CDR3 runs from the conserved cysteine through the conserved F or W. The D gene is left open where the match is weak. Size values are once, few and many counts, or a class for expanded clones, and some rows have none.

abundance,j_gene,d_gene,v_gene,CDR3aa,CDR3nt
few,TRBJ2-4,-,TRBV5-1,CASSPEGVGGNIQYF,TGCGCCAGCAGCCCGGAAGGGGTCGGGGGAAACATTCAGTACTTC
few,TRBJ1-2,TRBD1,TRBV18,CASSTYRGLQNFDGYTF,TGTGCCAGCTCAACGTACAGGGGACTGCAGAATTTTGATGGCTACACCTTC
-,TRBJ1-5,-,TRBV29-1,CSVEEGPGQPQHF,TGCAGCGTTGAGGAGGGGCCAGGACAGCCCCAGCATTTT
-,TRBJ1-3,-,TRBV18,CASSGDRNTIYF,TGTGCCAGCTCAGGGGACCGAAACACCATATATTTT
-,TRBJ2-4,-,TRBV9,CASTPVAKNIQYF,TGTGCCAGCACCCCGGTAGCCAAAAACATTCAGTACTTC
few,TRBJ2-5,-,TRBV9,CASSAVGRRGEETQYF,TGTGCCAGCAGCGCCGTAGGACGGAGGGGAGAAGAGACCCAGTACTTC
few,TRBJ2-7,TRBD1,TRBV12-5,CASGLGQGAQGNEQYF,TGTGCTAGTGGTTTGGGGCAGGGGGCTCAGGGAAACGAGCAGTACTTC
-,TRBJ2-3,TRBD2,TRBV7-9,CASSPVRGLADEALYF,TGTGCCAGCAGCCCCGTTAGGGGACTAGCGGACGAGGCCTTGTATTTT
once,TRBJ1-2,-,TRBV9,CASSVEWALHYGYTF,TGTGCCAGCAGCGTAGAGTGGGCCCTACACTATGGCTACACCTTC
few,TRBJ2-1,-,TRBV18,CASSPPGLTRGYNEQFF,TGTGCCAGCTCACCACCGGGACTGACCCGGGGGTACAATGAGCAGTTCTTC
few,TRBJ2-1,-,TRBV7-2,CASSLALSPDEQFF,TGTGCCAGCAGCTTAGCGTTGAGTCCGGATGAGCAGTTCTTC
-,TRBJ1-4,-,TRBV7-9,CASSLINAGDEKLFF,TGTGCCAGCAGCTTAATAAACGCAGGAGATGAAAAACTGTTTTTT
few,TRBJ2-1,-,TRBV7-9,CASSPFGLDSPKPYNEQFF,TGTGCCAGCAGCCCCTTCGGATTGGACAGTCCAAAACCCTACAATGAGCAGTTCTTC
-,TRBJ2-1,-,TRBV29-1,CSVEGRDEQFF,TGCAGCGTTGAAGGTCGGGATGAGCAGTTCTTC
-,TRBJ2-1,TRBD2,TRBV20-1,CSASLAGVSDEQFF,TGCAGTGCTAGTCTAGCGGGAGTTTCGGATGAGCAGTTCTTC